This TCR beta chain appears in the sequencing data of a study of blood T cell repertoires in COVID-19. Whole-study context: Sample material is recorded as cDNA or gDNA derived from T cells, B-cell-depleted T cells, or PBMCs.

Per germline, CDR1 KGHDR and CDR2 SFDVKD. This CDR3 spans 16 amino acids. V lost 4 bases to trimming and J lost 7 bases; unmatched junction nucleotides: 10. The assay was immunoSEQ multiplex PCR, and TCRdb's table has in-frame clones only and misses some. The sample records tens of thousands of clones, about 89% being singletons. The source is a man in his sixties with active or convalescent COVID-19. Sequences were obtained from peripheral blood. This chain uses TRBV24-1 with TRBJ1-5, with 9 bases identical to TRBD1. CDR3 in DNA: TGTGCCACCAGTGACCCCCCCGGGACAGGGTACCAGCCCCAGCATTTT. It translates to CATSDPPGTGYQPQHF.